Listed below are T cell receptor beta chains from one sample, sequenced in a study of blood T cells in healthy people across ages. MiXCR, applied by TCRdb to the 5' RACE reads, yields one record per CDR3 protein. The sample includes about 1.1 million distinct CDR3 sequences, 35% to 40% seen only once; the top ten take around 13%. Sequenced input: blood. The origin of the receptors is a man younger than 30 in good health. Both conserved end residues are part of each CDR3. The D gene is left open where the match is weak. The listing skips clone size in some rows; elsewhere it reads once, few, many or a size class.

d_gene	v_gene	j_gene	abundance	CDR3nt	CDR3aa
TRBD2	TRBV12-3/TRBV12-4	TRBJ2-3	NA	TGTGCCAGCAGTTCCCCAGCGGGGTTCACAGATACGCAGTATTTT	CASSSPAGFTDTQYF
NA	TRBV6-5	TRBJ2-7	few	TGTGCCAGCAGTTTCGACCAGCAAAACTACGAGCAGTACTTC	CASSFDQQNYEQYF
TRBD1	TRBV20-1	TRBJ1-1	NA	TGCAGTGCTAGAGATGTGACAGGGGGGTTGAACACTGAAGCTTTCTTT	CSARDVTGGLNTEAFF
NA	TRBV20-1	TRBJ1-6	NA	TGCAGTGCTAGAAAAGCGGGATCGTATAATTCACCCCTCCACTTT	CSARKAGSYNSPLHF
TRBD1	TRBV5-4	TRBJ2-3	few	TGTGCCAGTAGTCCCGCAGGGACAGACACCAAAGATACGCAGTATTTT	CASSPAGTDTKDTQYF
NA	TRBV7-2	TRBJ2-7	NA	TGTGCCAGCATCTTAGCCCAAGGCGAGCAGTACTTC	CASILAQGEQYF
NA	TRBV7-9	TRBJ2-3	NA	TGTGCCAGCAGCTTAGCTTCGGCCCCTCAGCTGAATACGCAGTATTTT	CASSLASAPQLNTQYF
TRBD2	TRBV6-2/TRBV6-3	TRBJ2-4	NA	TGTGCCAGCAGTCACGGGGGGACCAGCGAAAACATTCAGTACTTC	CASSHGGTSENIQYF
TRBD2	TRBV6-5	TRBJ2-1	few	TGTGCCAGCAGTTACTCGACTAGCGGGGGGCGATCCTACAATGAGCAGTTCTTC	CASSYSTSGGRSYNEQFF
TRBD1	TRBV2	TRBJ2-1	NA	TGTGCCAGCAGGCCCCCGGGACAGGTGCTCTCCTACAATGAGCAGTTCTTC	CASRPPGQVLSYNEQFF
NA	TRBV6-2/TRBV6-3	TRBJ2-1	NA	TGTGCCAACAGCTATCCCAGGGGCAGGATCTCCTACAATGAGCAGTTCTTC	CANSYPRGRISYNEQFF
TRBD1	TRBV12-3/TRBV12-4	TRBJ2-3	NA	TGTGCCATTACAAAGCCGGGACAGGGTCGTTCAGATACGCAGTATTTT	CAITKPGQGRSDTQYF
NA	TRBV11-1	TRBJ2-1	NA	TGTGCCAGCAGCTTCCCCCGGTTAGGGTCCTACAATGAGCAGTTCTTC	CASSFPRLGSYNEQFF
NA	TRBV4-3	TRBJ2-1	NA	TGCGCCAGCAGCCAAGGTCTGGGGTCCGCCTACGAGCAGTTCTTC	CASSQGLGSAYEQFF
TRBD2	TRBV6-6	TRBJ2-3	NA	TGTGCCAGCAGTTACCTCAGCGGGGCAACAGATACGCAGTATTTT	CASSYLSGATDTQYF
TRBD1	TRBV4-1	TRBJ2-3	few	TGCGCCAGCAGCTCTAGAGGGACAGGTGACACAGATACGCAGTATTTT	CASSSRGTGDTDTQYF
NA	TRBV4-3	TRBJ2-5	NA	TGCGCCAGCAGCCAAGATCTGCCCCAAAATGAGCAGTACTTC	CASSQDLPQNEQYF
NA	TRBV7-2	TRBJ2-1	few	TGTGCCAGCAGCTTGACTAGAGGTCGCTACAATGAGCAGTTCTTC	CASSLTRGRYNEQFF
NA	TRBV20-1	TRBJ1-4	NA	TGCAGTGCACCCGGGACGTCGGAAAAACTGTTTTTT	CSAPGTSEKLFF
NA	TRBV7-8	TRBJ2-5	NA	TGTGCCAGCAGCCTCCGGACTCTTTACCAAGAGACCCAGTACTTC	CASSLRTLYQETQYF
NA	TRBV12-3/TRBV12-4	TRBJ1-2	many	TGTGCCAGCAGCCGTATGGGCCCTAACTATGGCTACACCTTC	CASSRMGPNYGYTF
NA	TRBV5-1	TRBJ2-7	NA	TGCGCCAGCAGCTTTCAGGCCGCCTACGAGCAGTACTTC	CASSFQAAYEQYF
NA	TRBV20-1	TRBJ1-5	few	TGCAGTGCCACGGACGCAGTAAGCAATCAGCCCCAGCATTTT	CSATDAVSNQPQHF
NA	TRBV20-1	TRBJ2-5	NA	TGCAGTGCGCCTACTAGTTCAGAGACCCAGTACTTC	CSAPTSSETQYF
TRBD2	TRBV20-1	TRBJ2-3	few	TGCAGTGCTAGAGTCACTAGCGGAAAAAACACAGATACGCAGTATTTT	CSARVTSGKNTDTQYF
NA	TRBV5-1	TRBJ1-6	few	TGCGCCAGCAGCTCTTCGGGGAATTCACCCCTCCACTTT	CASSSSGNSPLHF
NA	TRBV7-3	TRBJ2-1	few	TGTGCCAGCAGCATATGGACCAGCGGCGATGAGCAGTTCTTC	CASSIWTSGDEQFF
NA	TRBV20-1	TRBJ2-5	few	TGCAGTGCCCTTTTGGACGGGCCAGAGACCCAGTACTTC	CSALLDGPETQYF
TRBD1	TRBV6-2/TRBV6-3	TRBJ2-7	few	TGTGCCAGCAGTTATCCGATGACAGGGGACCCCTACGAGCAGTACTTC	CASSYPMTGDPYEQYF
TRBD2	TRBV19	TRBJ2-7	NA	TGTGCCAGCAGACTAGCGGGGGAACGGGAGCAGTACTTC	CASRLAGEREQYF
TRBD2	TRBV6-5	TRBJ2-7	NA	TGTGCCAGCCAAAGGAAAGAGACGCGGGGGAAGAATGAGCAGTACTTC	CASQRKETRGKNEQYF
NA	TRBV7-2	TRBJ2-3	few	TGTGCCAGCAGCTCGCACCGGGGCCAAGTATTTCGCACAGATACGCAGTATTTT	CASSSHRGQVFRTDTQYF
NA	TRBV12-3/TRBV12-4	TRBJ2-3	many	TGTGCCAGCAGTTTAGTCCTGGGAACAGATACGCAGTATTTT	CASSLVLGTDTQYF
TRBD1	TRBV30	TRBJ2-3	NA	TGTGCCTGGAGTGTAACTGGGACAGTCACAGATACGCAGTATTTT	CAWSVTGTVTDTQYF
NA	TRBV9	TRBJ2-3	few	TGTGCCAGCAGCGTAGAATTGGCGGGGAGCGCAGATACGCAGTATTTT	CASSVELAGSADTQYF
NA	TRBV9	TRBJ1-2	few	TGTGCCAGCGGGGGGGCACATGGGGGTGATGGCTACACCTTC	CASGGAHGGDGYTF
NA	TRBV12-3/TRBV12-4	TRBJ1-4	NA	TGTGCCAGCAGTACACGGACTGAAAAACTGTTTTTT	CASSTRTEKLFF
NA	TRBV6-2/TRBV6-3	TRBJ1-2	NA	TGTGCCAGCAGTTACTCGGCGACAGACGTTTCAGTTTTATATGGCTACACCTTC	CASSYSATDVSVLYGYTF
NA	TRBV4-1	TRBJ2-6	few	TGCGCCAGCAGCCAAGTTTTCCGGGACGGTAGCTCTGGGGCCAACGTCCTGACTTTC	CASSQVFRDGSSGANVLTF
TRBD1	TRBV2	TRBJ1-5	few	TGTGCCAGCAGGAAGGACAGGAATGGCAATCAGCCCCAGCATTTT	CASRKDRNGNQPQHF
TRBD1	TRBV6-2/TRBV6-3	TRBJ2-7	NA	TGTGCCAGCAGTACAGGGGTAGAGGGCAATGAGCAGTACTTC	CASSTGVEGNEQYF
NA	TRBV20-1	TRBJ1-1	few	TGCAGTGCTAGGTGGGAGGGGAACACTGAAGCTTTCTTT	CSARWEGNTEAFF
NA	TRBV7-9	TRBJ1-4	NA	TGTGCCAGCAGCCCCGGGGCTCGGGAAAAACTGTTTTTT	CASSPGAREKLFF
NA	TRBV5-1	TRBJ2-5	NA	TGCGCCAGCAGCTTGGCCCTCGACTCGCCAGAGACCCAGTACTTC	CASSLALDSPETQYF
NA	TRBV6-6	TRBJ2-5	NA	TGTGCCAGCAGTTACCGGACAGCGACCAATGAGCAGTACTTC	CASSYRTATNEQYF
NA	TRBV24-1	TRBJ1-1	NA	TGTGCCACCAGTGACCCCAGGGGAGACCACACTGAAGCTTTCTTT	CATSDPRGDHTEAFF
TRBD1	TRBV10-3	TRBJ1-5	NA	TGTGCCATCAGTGAGGGTCCGGGACAGGGGGCTGGACGGCCCCAGCATTTT	CAISEGPGQGAGRPQHF
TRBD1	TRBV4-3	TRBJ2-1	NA	TGCGCCAGCACCGACAAGTATCAGGGGGCCCCCAATGAGCAGTTCTTC	CASTDKYQGAPNEQFF
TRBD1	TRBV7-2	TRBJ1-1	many	TGTGCCAGCAGTCTCGACAGGGGAACTGAAGCTTTCTTT	CASSLDRGTEAFF
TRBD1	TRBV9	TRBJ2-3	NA	TGTGCCAGCAGCGTGATGGGACAGGGGGCCTCGAGGGCAGATACGCAGTATTTT	CASSVMGQGASRADTQYF
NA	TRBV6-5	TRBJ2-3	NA	TGTGCCAGCGTAAGGGACGGGTCAGCAGATACGCAGTATTTT	CASVRDGSADTQYF
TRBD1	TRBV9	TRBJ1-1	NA	TGTGCCAGCAGCGCAGGGGGGCAGAACACTGAAGCTTTCTTT	CASSAGGQNTEAFF
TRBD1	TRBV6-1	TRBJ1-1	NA	TGTGCCAGCAGCCTAAAACAGGGGGCGGACACTGAAGCTTTCTTT	CASSLKQGADTEAFF
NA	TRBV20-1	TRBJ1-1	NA	TGCAGTGGGGGGGGGCCGGGGGACACTGAAGCTTTCTTT	CSGGGPGDTEAFF
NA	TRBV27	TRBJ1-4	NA	TGTGCCAGCAGTTTTATGGGGGGTGGCGAAAAACTGTTTTTT	CASSFMGGGEKLFF
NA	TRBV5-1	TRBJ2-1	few	TGCGCCAGCAGCTTGGCGGCGGGCGAATTTCCCAATGAGCAGTTCTTC	CASSLAAGEFPNEQFF
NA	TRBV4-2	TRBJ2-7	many	TGTGCCAGCAGCCCCACAGAGGGCCTCTACGAGCAGTACTTC	CASSPTEGLYEQYF
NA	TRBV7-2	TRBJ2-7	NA	TGTGCCAGCTCCCCCTGGGCGGGACAGCAAAACTACGAGCAGTACTTC	CASSPWAGQQNYEQYF
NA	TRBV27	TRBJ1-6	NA	TGTGCCAGCAGATTCAACGCAGGGGTTGTAAATTCACCCCTCCACTTT	CASRFNAGVVNSPLHF
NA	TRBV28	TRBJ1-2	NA	TGTGCCAGCAGTTTTCCAGGGTGGGGCTACACCTTC	CASSFPGWGYTF